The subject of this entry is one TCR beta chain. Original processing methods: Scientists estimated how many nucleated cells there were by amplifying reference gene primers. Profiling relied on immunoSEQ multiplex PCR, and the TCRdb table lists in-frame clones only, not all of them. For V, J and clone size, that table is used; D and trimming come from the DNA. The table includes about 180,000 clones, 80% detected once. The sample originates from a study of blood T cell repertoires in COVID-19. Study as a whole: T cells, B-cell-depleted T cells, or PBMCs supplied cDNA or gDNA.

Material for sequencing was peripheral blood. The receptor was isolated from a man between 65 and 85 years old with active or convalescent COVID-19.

Here the CDR3 reads CASSLLPGQETQYF. For the CDR3, the DNA is TGTGCCAGCAGCTTACTTCCCGGGCAAGAGACCCAGTACTTC. The chain has TRBV7-2 and TRBJ2-5, with unresolved D. Trimming removed 2 bases from V and 2 bases from J, with 9 bases in between. The CDR3 is 14 amino acids. Per the germline V gene, CDR1 is SGHTA and CDR2 is FQGNSA.